Only one count was recorded for the clone carrying this T cell receptor (beta chain). Its antigen is unidentified. A much larger clone differs by one base, so this may be a read error. No donor was unhealthy or non-Caucasian. This sample was included in a study of identical twins. Study-level results: For out-of-frame beta sequences, excess twin sharing was weaker.

The CDR3 loop spans 17 amino acids. From germline, CDR1 is KGHDR and CDR2 SFDVKD. The ends were cut back, 5 bases at V and 3 bases at J, with 19 bases in the middle. Using its own MiXCR run on the 5' RACE reads, TCRdb lists one record per CDR3 protein. Of approximately 890,000 distinct CDR3 sequences listed, 10% to 15% were seen once; the top ten hold around 1.5%. The sample was also linked to a second study, of yellow fever vaccine responses in identical twins.

This sequence originates from a woman aged 18-29 years in good health. The chain joins TRBV24-1 to TRBJ2-1; D gene uncertain. Material: PBMCs. This CDR3 reads CATSGASTATLYNEQFF. The CDR3 coding sequence is TGTGCCACCAGTGGGGCCTCTACCGCGACGCTCTACAATGAGCAGTTCTTC.